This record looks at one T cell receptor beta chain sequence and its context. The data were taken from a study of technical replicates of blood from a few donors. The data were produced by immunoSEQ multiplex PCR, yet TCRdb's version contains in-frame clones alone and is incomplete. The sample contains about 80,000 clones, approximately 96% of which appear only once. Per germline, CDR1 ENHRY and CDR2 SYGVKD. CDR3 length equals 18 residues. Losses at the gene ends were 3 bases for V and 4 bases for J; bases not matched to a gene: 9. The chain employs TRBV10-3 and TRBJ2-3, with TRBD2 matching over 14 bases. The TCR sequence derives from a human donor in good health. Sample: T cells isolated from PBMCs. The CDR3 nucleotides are TGTGCCATCAGTGATTCAACCGGGACTAGCGGGAGCGCAGATACGCAGTATTTT. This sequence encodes CAISDSTGTSGSADTQYF.